This T cell receptor beta chain came from a study of blood T cell repertoires in COVID-19. Authors' data handling: Cell counts per sample came from amplifying reference gene primers. Only in-frame clones appear in the TCRdb table, and some are missing; sequencing was by immunoSEQ multiplex PCR. V, J and clone size were drawn from that table, and D and trimming were deduced from the DNA. The sample gives roughly 280,000 clones, approximately 90% of which show up once; around 3% is in the top ten. This clone has just a few counts. This study enrolled people aged about 18 to 100 from roughly 22 US geographic areas. Which cohort a participant joined came from the clinical history participants gave. The ends lost 5 bases at V and 3 bases at J; junction bases unmatched: 3. The CDR3 is made up of 15 amino acids. The V gene's germline CDR1 is SGHTA and CDR2 FQGTGA.

This clonotype was obtained from a woman aged 45-65 years who had recovered from COVID-19. The V call is TRBV7-3, the J call TRBJ2-1, with 11 bases aligning to TRBD2. The sample comprised PBMCs or T cells enriched from blood (not recorded which). CDR3 amino acids: CASSRGTSGYNEQFF. The CDR3 DNA is TGTGCCAGCAGCCGGGGGACTAGCGGCTACAATGAGCAGTTCTTC.